Presented here are 21 T cell receptor beta chains from one specimen sequenced in a study of T cell responses to AZD1222 COVID-19 vaccine. Clones were sequenced by immunoSEQ multiplex PCR, and TCRdb holds only the in-frame ones, with some missing. The data contain roughly 67,000 clones, about nine tenths of them singletons. The sample here was peripheral blood, taken on day 0 of AZD1222 vaccination. These receptors originate from an adult in good health.

The gene calls are TRBV19 and TRBJ2-7; 10 bases are a match to TRBD2. Per the germline V gene, CDR1 is LNHDA and CDR2 is SQIVND (reference sequence). J gave up 0 bases and V 3 bases, and 2 bases lay outside the gene matches. The CDR3 is 15 residues long. This CDR3 reads CASSISSGSSYEQYF. CDR3 coding DNA: TGTGCCAGTAGTATTTCTAGCGGGAGCTCCTACGAGCAGTACTTC.

J is TRBJ1-5 and V is TRBV19, with TRBD1 identical over 8 bases. The ends lost 3 bases at V and 1 base at J; junction bases unmatched: 5. Per germline, CDR1 LNHDA and CDR2 SQIVND (reference sequence). This CDR3 spans 16 amino acids. Here the CDR3 DNA reads TGTGCCAGTAGTATGCACAGGGGGGGAAGCAATCAGCCCCAGCATTTT. Its protein product is CASSMHRGGSNQPQHF.

This chain joins TRBV19 and TRBJ2-3; D is tentatively TRBD1 or TRBD2 (5 bases each). The V gene's germline CDR1 is LNHDA and CDR2 SQIVND (reference sequence). Between the trimmed V and J ends, which lost 6 bases and 1 base, there was a span of 5 bases. There are 12 residues in the CDR3. Written as DNA, the CDR3 is TGTGCCAGTAGGGGACGCACAGATACGCAGTATTTT. Protein: CASRGRTDTQYF.

The gene calls are TRBV18 and TRBJ1-2; 9 positions agree with TRBD1. This CDR3 has 15 amino acids. Per the germline V gene, CDR1 is KGHSH and CDR2 is LQKENI. J was trimmed by 6 bases and V by 3 bases; bases with no gene match: 8. The chain's CDR3 is CASSPPQTGGNGYTF. The CDR3 region has the DNA TGTGCCAGCTCACCCCCACAGACAGGGGGAAATGGCTACACCTTC.

This clone was counted a single time. The chain couples TRBV6-9 to TRBJ2-7; weak D call: TRBD2 (6 bases). Trimming removed 6 bases from V and 3 bases from J, with 18 bases in between. The CDR3 covers 15 residues. Germline CDR1 reads MNHGY; CDR2 reads SVAAGI. The CDR3: CASSPMGGIHYEQYF. The CDR3 nucleotides are TGTGCCAGCAGCCCGATGGGGGGTATACACTACGAGCAGTACTTC.

This clone was recorded a few times. Other DNA sequences from this sample encode an identical CDR3 as well. The V and J genes are TRBV6-1 and TRBJ2-3; 14 bases align to TRBD2. The CDR3 is 15 amino acids. The J segment lost 4 bases and the V segment lost 3 bases, leaving 0 bases of the junction unmatched. Germline CDR1 reads MNHNS; CDR2 reads SASEGT. The CDR3 DNA sequence: TGTGCCAGCAGTGAGACTAGCGGGGGGGCAGATACGCAGTATTTT. Its protein is CASSETSGGADTQYF.

The rearrangement joins TRBV18 to TRBJ2-7; D not resolved. The CDR3 spans 14 residues. Germline V gene lookup returns CDR1 KGHSH and CDR2 LQKENI. The ends were cut back, 0 bases at V and 5 bases at J, with 11 bases in the middle. CDR3 protein: CASSPPSNRDEQYF. The CDR3 nucleotides are TGTGCCAGCTCACCACCCTCGAATAGGGACGAGCAGTACTTC.

The rearrangement uses TRBV11-2 and TRBJ2-3; 9 bases align to TRBD2. The CDR3 length is 17 residues. V shed 0 bases, J shed 2 bases, and the junction held 6 bases outside the gene matches. Germline CDR1 SGHAT, CDR2 FQNNGV. CDR3 residues: CASSLDPAGGYTDTQYF. CDR3 sequence (DNA): TGTGCCAGCAGCTTAGATCCCGCGGGGGGGTACACAGATACGCAGTATTTT.

The chain recombines TRBV27 with TRBJ2-3; TRBD2 aligns across 7 bases. V shed 5 bases and J 6 bases; nucleotides not matched to a gene: 5. This CDR3 spans 13 amino acids. Germline-derived CDR1 and CDR2 are MNHEY and SMNVEV (reference sequence). This chain's CDR3 is CASSRRETDTQYF. In nucleotides, the CDR3 is TGTGCCAGCAGTCGGCGGGAGACTGATACGCAGTATTTT.

V gene TRBV7-8 combines with J gene TRBJ2-7, with 11 bases fitting TRBD1. The germline V gene has CDR1 SGHVS and CDR2 FQNEAQ. The trim removed 2 bases at V and 7 bases at J, leaving 4 bases unmatched. CDR3 length: 14 amino acids. The CDR3 region has the DNA TGTGCCAGCAGCTTATCGGGACAGGGGGGTGAGCAGTACTTC. Translating it yields CASSLSGQGGEQYF. Full variable domain (rest looked up from reference TRBV7-8 and TRBJ2-7): GAGVSQSPRYKVAKRGQDVALRCDPISGHVSLFWYQQALGQGPEFLTYFQNEAQLDKSGLPSDRFFAERPEGSVSTLKIQRTQQEDSAVYLCASSLSGQGGEQYFGPGTRLTVT.

The chain is built from TRBV30 and TRBJ1-2; D remains ambiguous. There are 12 residues in the CDR3. Trimming cost V 5 bases and J 13 bases, with 20 bases left between them. Germline V gene data show CDR1 as GTSNPN and CDR2 as SVGIG (reference sequence). DNA of the CDR3: TGTGCCTGGTTAGGGAGCCTACCTCCCGCCACCTTC. Amino acid sequence: CAWLGSLPPATF.

The V gene is TRBV6-1, the J gene TRBJ2-3, with D unresolved. Germline-derived CDR1 and CDR2 are MNHNS and SASEGT. The CDR3 totals 17 residues. V gave up 2 bases and J gave up 2 bases, with 17 bases separating them. The chain's CDR3 is CASSEQARPPITDTQYF. In nucleotides, the CDR3 is TGTGCCAGCAGTGAACAGGCCAGGCCGCCTATCACAGATACGCAGTATTTT.

The chain employs TRBV29-1 and TRBJ2-5; D might be TRBD2 (7 bases). CDR3 length equals 13 residues. Looked up from germline, CDR1 is SQVTM and CDR2 is ANQGSEA. Trimming cost V 4 bases and J 5 bases, with 14 bases left between them. The CDR3 is CSVGPGRGETQYF. The CDR3 region has the DNA TGCAGCGTTGGTCCAGGGAGGGGGGAGACCCAGTACTTC.

The chain recombines TRBV19 with TRBJ2-5; 9 bases align to TRBD1. Germline V gene sequence: CDR1 LNHDA, CDR2 SQIVND (reference sequence). With 6 bases clipped from V and 5 bases from J, the junction kept 10 bases outside the gene matches. The CDR3 loop spans 15 amino acids. The CDR3 is CASRPPGTGSETQYF. The DNA for the CDR3 is TGTGCCAGTAGACCACCCGGGACAGGGTCGGAGACCCAGTACTTC. Full variable domain (missing parts from reference TRBV19 and TRBJ2-5): DGGITQSPKYLFRKEGQNVTLSCEQNLNHDAMYWYRQDPGQGLRLIYYSQIVNDFQKGDIAEGYSVSREKKESFPLTVTSAQKNPTAFYLCASRPPGTGSETQYFGPGTRLLVL.

The CDR3 DNA reads as TGTGCCAGCAGGTACCGGGACGGAGGGTCCTACGAGCAGTACTTC. As protein: CASRYRDGGSYEQYF. The chain uses TRBV2 and TRBJ2-7, with D possibly TRBD2 on 6 matching bases. CDR1 is SNHLY, CDR2 FYNNEI, per germline. V was trimmed by 6 bases and J by 1 base, leaving 16 bases between them. The CDR3 runs 15 residues.

This clone was seen a single time. The genes are TRBV28 and TRBJ1-2; tentatively, D is TRBD1 (6 bases). The germline CDR1 and CDR2 sequences are MDHEN and SYDVKM. This CDR3 has 13 residues. Trimming pared 2 bases from V and 4 bases from J, leaving 8 bases between. The CDR3 region is CASSLGQSYGYTF. CDR3 bases: TGTGCCAGCAGTTTAGGACAGTCCTATGGCTACACCTTC.

This clone was detected once. V gene TRBV7-3 combines with J gene TRBJ2-7; 7 nucleotides match TRBD2. With 5 bases clipped from V and 3 bases from J, the junction kept 7 bases outside the gene matches. Germline loops: CDR1 SGHTA, CDR2 FQGTGA. This CDR3 comprises 14 residues. The CDR3 reads CASSNRAGDYEQYF. The CDR3 DNA reads as TGTGCCAGCAGCAATCGGGCGGGGGACTACGAGCAGTACTTC.

The genes are TRBV9 and TRBJ2-2; D is perhaps TRBD2 (5 bases). Per the germline V gene, CDR1 is SGDLS and CDR2 is YYNGEE. The CDR3 sequence is 14 residues long. The germline V and J ends were trimmed by 3 bases and 4 bases, with 10 bases remaining between them. The CDR3 region has the DNA TGTGCCAGCAGCGGACTAATTGGCACCGGGGAGCTGTTTTTT. Encoded protein: CASSGLIGTGELFF. Variable domain in full (rest from reference TRBV9 and TRBJ2-2): DSGVTQTPKHLITATGQRVTLRCSPRSGDLSVYWYQQSLDQGLQFLIQYYNGEERAKGNILERFSAQQFPDLHSELNLSSLELGDSALYFCASSGLIGTGELFFGEGSRLTVL.

This sequence joins TRBV28 and TRBJ2-2; 8 bases line up with TRBD1. The CDR3 is 18 amino acids. The germline gives CDR1 MDHEN, CDR2 SYDVKM. V trimming: 2 bases; J trimming: 6 bases; junction bases outside the gene matches: 14. The CDR3 region has the DNA TGTGCCAGCAGTTTACCAACTCGAACGACAGGGGTTGCCGGGGAGCTGTTTTTT. Protein: CASSLPTRTTGVAGELFF.

The chain employs TRBV5-1 and TRBJ2-5, with D maybe TRBD1 (5 bases). Germline values: CDR1 SGHRS, CDR2 YFSETQ. The V gene lost 0 bases and the J gene lost 1 base, with 10 bases spanning the gap. CDR3 length: 15 residues. CDR3 sequence (DNA): TGCGCCAGCAGCTTGGAGGGGCAGGGCCAAGAGACCCAGTACTTC. Protein sequence: CASSLEGQGQETQYF.

V gene TRBV11-3 combines with J gene TRBJ2-7, with 11 bases matching TRBD2. The CDR3 covers 13 residues. CDR1 is SGHNT and CDR2 is YENEEA in the germline V gene. V shed 4 bases and J 4 bases; nucleotides not matched to a gene: 0. CDR3 nucleotides: TGTGCCAGCAGCTCTAGCGGGGGGTACGAGCAGTACTTC. It is translated as CASSSSGGYEQYF.